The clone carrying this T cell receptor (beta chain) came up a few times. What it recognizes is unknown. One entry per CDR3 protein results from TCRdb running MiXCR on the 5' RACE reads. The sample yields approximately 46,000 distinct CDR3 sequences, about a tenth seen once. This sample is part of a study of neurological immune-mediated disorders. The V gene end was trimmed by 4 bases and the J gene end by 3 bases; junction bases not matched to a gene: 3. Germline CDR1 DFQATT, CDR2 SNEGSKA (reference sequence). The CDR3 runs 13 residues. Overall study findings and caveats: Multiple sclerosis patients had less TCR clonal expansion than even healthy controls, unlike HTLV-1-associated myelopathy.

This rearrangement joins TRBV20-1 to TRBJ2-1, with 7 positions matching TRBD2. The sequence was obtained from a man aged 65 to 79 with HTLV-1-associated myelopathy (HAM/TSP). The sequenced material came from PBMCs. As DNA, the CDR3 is TGCAGTGCTACGGGACTAAGCTACAATGAGCAGTTCTTC. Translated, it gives CSATGLSYNEQFF.